This T cell receptor beta chain is from a study of T cells in Graves' hyperthyroidism and ophthalmopathy. Study overall: Sampling of peripheral blood happened at initial diagnosis, prior to any treatment. Overall study results and limits: Before onset, by a median of about seven months, the model predicted ophthalmopathy.

Isolation of PBMCs was performed on around 10 ml fresh peripheral blood. This clonotype was detected ten times or more. The antigen is not known. RNA transcripts gave rise to amplified TCR beta CDR3 regions. A set of HTBI primers served as the primers for a first-round RT-PCR of the TCR CDR3. Using its own MiXCR run on the multiplex PCR reads, TCRdb lists one record per CDR3 protein. The repertoire has about half a million distinct CDR3 sequences, approximately 25% of them found once; the top ten carry around 11%. Sequencing used blood. The source of this sequence is a woman aged 25-40 years with Graves' ophthalmopathy.

CDR3 nucleotide sequence: TGCGCCAGCAGCATAACCGGGACAAACCAAGAGACCCAGTACTTC. Its translation is CASSITGTNQETQYF. The chain combines TRBV5-1 with TRBJ2-5, with D perhaps matching TRBD1 (6 bases). The V and J ends lost 4 bases and 0 bases respectively, with 13 bases between them. Looked up from germline, CDR1 is SGHRS and CDR2 is YFSETQ. The CDR3 runs 15 residues.